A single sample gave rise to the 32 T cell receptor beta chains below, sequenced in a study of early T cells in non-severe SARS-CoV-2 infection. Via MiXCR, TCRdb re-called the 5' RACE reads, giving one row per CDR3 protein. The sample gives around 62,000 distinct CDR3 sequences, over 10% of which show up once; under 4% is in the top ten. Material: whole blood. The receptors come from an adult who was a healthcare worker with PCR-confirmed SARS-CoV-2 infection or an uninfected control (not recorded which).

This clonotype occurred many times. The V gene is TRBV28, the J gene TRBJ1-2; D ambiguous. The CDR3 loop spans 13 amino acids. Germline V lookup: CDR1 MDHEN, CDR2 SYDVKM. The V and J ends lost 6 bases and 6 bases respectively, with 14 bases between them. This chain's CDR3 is CASRPTPGDGYTF. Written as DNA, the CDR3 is TGTGCCAGCAGGCCAACCCCCGGGGATGGCTACACCTTC.

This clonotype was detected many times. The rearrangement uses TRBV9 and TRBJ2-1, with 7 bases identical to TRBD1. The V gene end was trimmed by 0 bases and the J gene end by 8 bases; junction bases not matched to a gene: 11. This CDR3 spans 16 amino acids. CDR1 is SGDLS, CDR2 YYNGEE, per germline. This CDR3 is CASSVGDRVNYYEQFF. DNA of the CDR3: TGTGCCAGCAGCGTAGGCGACAGGGTGAATTACTATGAGCAGTTCTTC.

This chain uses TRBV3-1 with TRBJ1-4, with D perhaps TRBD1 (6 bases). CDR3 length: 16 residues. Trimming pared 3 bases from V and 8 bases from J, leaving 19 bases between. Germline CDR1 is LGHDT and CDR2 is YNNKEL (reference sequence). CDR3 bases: TGTGCCAGCAGCCAGCCGACGGGGGCCGGTGGGGAAAAACTGTTTTTT. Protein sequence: CASSQPTGAGGEKLFF. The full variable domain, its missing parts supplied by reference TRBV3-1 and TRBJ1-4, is DTAVSQTPKYLVTQMGNDKSIKCEQNLGHDTMYWYKQDSKKFLKIMFSYNNKELIINETVPNRFSPKSPDKAHLNLHINSLELGDSAVYFCASSQPTGAGGEKLFFGSGTQLSVL.

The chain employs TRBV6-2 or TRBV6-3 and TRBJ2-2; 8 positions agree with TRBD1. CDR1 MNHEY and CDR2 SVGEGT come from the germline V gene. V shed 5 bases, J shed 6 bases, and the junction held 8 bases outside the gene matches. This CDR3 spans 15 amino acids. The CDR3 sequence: CASSRPRGLAGELFF. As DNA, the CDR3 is TGTGCCAGCAGTAGGCCCAGGGGGCTGGCCGGGGAGCTGTTTTTT.

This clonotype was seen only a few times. In DNA, the CDR3 is TGTGCCAGCAGCCAAGACAGTTACCTCTACGAGCAGTACTTC. This encodes CASSQDSYLYEQYF. The chain employs TRBV4-2 and TRBJ2-7; no clear D. Germline CDR1 is LGHNA and CDR2 is YNFKEQ. Trimming took off 0 bases at V and 3 bases at J, with 9 bases between the two ends. The CDR3 has 14 amino acids.

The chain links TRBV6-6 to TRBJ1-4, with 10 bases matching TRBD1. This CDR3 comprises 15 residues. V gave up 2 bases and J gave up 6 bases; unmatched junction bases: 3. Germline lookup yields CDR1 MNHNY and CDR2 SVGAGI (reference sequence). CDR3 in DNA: TGTGCCAGCAGTTACCTTGGGACAGGGGATGAAAAACTGTTTTTT. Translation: CASSYLGTGDEKLFF.

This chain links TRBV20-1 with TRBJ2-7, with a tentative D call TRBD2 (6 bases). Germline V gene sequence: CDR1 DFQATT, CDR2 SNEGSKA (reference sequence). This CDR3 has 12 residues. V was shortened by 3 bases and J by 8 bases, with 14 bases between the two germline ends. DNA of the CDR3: TGCAGTGCTAGCCTGACTAGTAGGCAGCAGTACTTC. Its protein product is CSASLTSRQQYF.

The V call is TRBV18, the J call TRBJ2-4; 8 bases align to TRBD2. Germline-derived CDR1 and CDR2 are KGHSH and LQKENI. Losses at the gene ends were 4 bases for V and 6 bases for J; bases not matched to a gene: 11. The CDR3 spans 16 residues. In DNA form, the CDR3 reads TGTGCCAGCTCACAGGCGGGAGGTGAACATCTAAACATTCAGTACTTC. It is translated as CASSQAGGEHLNIQYF.

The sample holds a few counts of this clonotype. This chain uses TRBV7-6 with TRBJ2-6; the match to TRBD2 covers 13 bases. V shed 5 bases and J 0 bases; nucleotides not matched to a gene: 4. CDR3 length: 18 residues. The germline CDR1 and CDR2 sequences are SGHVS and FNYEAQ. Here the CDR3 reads CASSPRTSGSSGANVLTF. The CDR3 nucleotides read TGTGCCAGCAGCCCGCGGACTAGCGGGAGCTCTGGGGCCAACGTCCTGACTTTC.

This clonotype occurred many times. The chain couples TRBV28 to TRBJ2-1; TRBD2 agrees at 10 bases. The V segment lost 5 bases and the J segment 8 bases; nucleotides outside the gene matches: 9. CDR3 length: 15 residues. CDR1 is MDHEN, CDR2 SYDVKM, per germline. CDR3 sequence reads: CASSQPGLASDEQFF. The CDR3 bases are TGTGCCAGCAGTCAACCGGGACTAGCGAGTGATGAGCAGTTCTTC.

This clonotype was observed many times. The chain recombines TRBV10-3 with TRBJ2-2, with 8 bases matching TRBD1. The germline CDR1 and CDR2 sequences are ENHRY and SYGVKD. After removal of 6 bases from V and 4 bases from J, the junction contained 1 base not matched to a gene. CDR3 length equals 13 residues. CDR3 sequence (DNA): TGTGCCATCAGGGGGACAGGCACCGGGGAGCTGTTTTTT. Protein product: CAIRGTGTGELFF.

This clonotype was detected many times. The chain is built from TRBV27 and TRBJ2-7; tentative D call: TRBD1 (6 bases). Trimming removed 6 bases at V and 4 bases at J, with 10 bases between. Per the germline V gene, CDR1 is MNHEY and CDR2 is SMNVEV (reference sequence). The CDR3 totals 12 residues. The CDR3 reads CASRAGAYEQYF. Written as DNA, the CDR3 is TGTGCCAGCAGGGCAGGGGCTTACGAGCAGTACTTC.

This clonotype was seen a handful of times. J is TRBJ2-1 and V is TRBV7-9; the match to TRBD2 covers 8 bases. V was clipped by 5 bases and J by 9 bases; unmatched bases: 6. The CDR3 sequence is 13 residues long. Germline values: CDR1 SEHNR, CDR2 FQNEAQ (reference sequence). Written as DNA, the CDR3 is TGTGCCAGCAGCCCCCCCCTAGCGGGTGAGCAGTTCTTC. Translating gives CASSPPLAGEQFF. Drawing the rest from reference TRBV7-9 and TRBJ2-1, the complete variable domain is DTGVSQNPRHKITKRGQNVTFRCDPISEHNRLYWYRQTLGQGPEFLTYFQNEAQLEKSRLLSDRFSAERPKGSFSTLEIQRTEQGDSAMYLCASSPPLAGEQFFGPGTRLTVL.

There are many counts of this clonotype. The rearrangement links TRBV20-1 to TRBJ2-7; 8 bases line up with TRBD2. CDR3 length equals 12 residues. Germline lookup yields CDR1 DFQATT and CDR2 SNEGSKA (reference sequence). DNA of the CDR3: TGCAGCCACCAGGGACTAGGCAACGAGCAGTACTTC. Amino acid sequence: CSHQGLGNEQYF.

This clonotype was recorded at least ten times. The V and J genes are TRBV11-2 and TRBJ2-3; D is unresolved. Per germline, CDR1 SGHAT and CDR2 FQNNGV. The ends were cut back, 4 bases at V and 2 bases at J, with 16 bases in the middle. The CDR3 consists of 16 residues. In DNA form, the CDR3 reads TGTGCCAGCAGCTCCGGGCAGCGTACCCTCACAGATACGCAGTATTTT. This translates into CASSSGQRTLTDTQYF.

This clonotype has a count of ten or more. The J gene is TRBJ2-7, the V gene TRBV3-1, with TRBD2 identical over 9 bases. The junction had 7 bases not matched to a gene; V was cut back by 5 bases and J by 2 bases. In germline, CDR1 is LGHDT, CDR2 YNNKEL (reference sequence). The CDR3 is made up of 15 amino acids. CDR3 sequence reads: CASSVRTSATYEQYF. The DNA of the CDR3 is TGTGCCAGCAGCGTCCGGACTAGCGCAACCTACGAGCAGTACTTC.

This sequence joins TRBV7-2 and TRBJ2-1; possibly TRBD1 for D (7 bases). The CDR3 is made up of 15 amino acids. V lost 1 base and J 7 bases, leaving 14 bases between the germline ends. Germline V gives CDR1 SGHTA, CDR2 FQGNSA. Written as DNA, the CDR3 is TGTGCCAGCAGCTTAGTCCGCAGGGGGGATAATGAGCAGTTCTTC. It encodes CASSLVRRGDNEQFF.

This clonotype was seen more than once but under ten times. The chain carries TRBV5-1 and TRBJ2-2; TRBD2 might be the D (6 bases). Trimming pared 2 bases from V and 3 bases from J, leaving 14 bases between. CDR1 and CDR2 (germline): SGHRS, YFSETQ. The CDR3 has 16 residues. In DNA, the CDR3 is TGCGCCAGCAGCTTAAGTCTAGCGAACCACACCGGGGAGCTGTTTTTT. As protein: CASSLSLANHTGELFF.

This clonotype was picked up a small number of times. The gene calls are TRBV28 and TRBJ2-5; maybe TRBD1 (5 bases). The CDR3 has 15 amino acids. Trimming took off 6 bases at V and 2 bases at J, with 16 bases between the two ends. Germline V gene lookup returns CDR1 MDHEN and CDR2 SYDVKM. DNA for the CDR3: TGTGCCAGCAGATCCCAGGGTGGCGGACAAGAGACCCAGTACTTC. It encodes CASRSQGGGQETQYF.

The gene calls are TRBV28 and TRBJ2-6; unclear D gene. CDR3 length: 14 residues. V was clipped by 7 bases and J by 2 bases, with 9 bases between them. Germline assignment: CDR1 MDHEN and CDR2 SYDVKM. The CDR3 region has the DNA TGTGCCAGCAACCCTGCAGCTGGGGCCAACGTCCTGACTTTC. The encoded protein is CASNPAAGANVLTF.

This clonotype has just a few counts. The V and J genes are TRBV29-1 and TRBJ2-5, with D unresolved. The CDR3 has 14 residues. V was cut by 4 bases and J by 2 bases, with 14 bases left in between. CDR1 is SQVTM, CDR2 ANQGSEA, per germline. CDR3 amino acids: CSVGASTRQETQYF. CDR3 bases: TGCAGCGTTGGGGCCTCGACAAGACAAGAGACCCAGTACTTC. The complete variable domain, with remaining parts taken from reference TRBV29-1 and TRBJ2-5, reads SAVISQKPSRDICQRGTSLTIQCQVDSQVTMMFWYRQQPGQSLTLIATANQGSEATYESGFVIDKFPISRPNLTFSTLTVSNMSPEDSSIYLCSVGASTRQETQYFGPGTRLLVL.

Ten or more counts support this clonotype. The CDR3 sequence: CASSFYGGGETQYF. The CDR3 nucleotides are TGCGCCAGCAGCTTCTACGGAGGGGGAGAGACCCAGTACTTC. The chain employs TRBV5-1 and TRBJ2-5; TRBD1 or TRBD2 may be the D gene (6 bases each). V was cut by 2 bases and J by 4 bases, with 12 bases left in between. Germline CDR1 and CDR2: SGHRS and YFSETQ. The CDR3 totals 14 residues.

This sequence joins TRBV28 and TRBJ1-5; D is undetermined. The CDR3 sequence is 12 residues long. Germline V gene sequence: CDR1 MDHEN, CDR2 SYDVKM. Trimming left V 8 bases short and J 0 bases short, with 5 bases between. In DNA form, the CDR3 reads TGTGCCAGCCATGGTAGCAATCAGCCCCAGCATTTT. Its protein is CASHGSNQPQHF.

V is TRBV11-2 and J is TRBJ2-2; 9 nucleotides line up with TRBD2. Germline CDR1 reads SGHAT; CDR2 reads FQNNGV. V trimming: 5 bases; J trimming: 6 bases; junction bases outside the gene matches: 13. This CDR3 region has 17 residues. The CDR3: CASSPYAGGKSSGELFF. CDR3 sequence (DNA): TGTGCCAGCAGCCCCTACGCGGGAGGGAAGAGTTCCGGGGAGCTGTTTTTT.

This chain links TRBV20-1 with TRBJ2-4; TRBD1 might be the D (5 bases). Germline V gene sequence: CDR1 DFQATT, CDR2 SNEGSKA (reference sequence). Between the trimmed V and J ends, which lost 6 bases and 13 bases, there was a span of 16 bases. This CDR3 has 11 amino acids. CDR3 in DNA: TGCAGTGCCCAGAAGCAGGGCATGCAGTACTTC. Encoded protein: CSAQKQGMQYF.

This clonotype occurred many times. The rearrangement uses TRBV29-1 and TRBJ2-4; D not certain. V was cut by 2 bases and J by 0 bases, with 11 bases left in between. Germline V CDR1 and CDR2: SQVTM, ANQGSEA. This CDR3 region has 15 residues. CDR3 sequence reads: CSVEWAGIAKNIQYF. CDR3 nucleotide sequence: TGCAGCGTTGAATGGGCAGGCATAGCCAAAAACATTCAGTACTTC.

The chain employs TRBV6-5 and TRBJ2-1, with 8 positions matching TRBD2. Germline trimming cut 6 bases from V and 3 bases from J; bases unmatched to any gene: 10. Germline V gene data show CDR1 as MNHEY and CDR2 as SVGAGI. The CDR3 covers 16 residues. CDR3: CASSSSSAGVYNEQFF. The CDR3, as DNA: TGTGCCAGCAGCTCCTCTTCAGCGGGAGTCTACAATGAGCAGTTCTTC.

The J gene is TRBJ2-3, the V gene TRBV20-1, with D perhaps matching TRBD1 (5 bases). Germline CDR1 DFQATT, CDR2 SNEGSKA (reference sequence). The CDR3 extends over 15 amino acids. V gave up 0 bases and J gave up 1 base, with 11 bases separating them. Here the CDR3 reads CSARDPRERTDTQYF. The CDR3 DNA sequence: TGCAGTGCTAGAGATCCCAGGGAACGCACAGATACGCAGTATTTT.

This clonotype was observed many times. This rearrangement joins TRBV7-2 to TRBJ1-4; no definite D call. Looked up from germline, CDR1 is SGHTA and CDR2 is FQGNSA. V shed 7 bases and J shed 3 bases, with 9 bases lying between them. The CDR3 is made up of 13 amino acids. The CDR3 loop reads CASTRLPNEKLFF. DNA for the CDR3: TGTGCCAGCACCCGGTTGCCTAATGAAAAACTGTTTTTT.

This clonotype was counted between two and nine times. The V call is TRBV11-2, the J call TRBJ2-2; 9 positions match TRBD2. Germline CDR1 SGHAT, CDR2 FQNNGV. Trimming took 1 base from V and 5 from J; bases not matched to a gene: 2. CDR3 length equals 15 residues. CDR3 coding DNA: TGTGCCAGCAGCTTAGTGCTAGCGGGGACCGGGGAGCTGTTTTTT. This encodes CASSLVLAGTGELFF.

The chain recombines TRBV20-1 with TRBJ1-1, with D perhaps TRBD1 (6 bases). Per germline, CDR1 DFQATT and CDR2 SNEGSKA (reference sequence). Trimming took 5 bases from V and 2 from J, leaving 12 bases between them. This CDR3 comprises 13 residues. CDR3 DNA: TGCAGTGCTTTCGGACAGTACAACACTGAAGCTTTCTTT. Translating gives CSAFGQYNTEAFF.

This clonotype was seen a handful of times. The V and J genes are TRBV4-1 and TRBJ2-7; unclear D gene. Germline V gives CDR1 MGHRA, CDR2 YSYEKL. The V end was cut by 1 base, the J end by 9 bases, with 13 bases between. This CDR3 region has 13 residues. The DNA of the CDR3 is TGCGCCAGCAGCCAAGTTAACCCCAACGTGCAGTACTTC. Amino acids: CASSQVNPNVQYF.